The 3 T cell receptor beta chains below were found in one sample sequenced in a study of T-cell reconstitution after alpha-beta-depleted transplantation in children. The authors prepared the TCRbeta library with unique molecular identifiers. TCRdb used MiXCR to reprocess the PCR reads, holding one entry per CDR3 protein. The repertoire holds fewer than 130,000 distinct CDR3 sequences, with around 10% as singletons. The material was PBMCs from the stem cell graft donor, obtained from the stem cell graft. Receptor source: a human donor who donated a stem cell graft to a child with acute lymphoblastic leukemia.

This clonotype was seen at least ten times. The J gene is TRBJ2-7, the V gene TRBV25-1; D call uncertain. The CDR3 sequence is 13 residues long. Germline lookup yields CDR1 MGHDK and CDR2 SYGVNS. Deletions cut 5 bases from V and 5 bases from J, with 13 bases between. The CDR3, as DNA: TGTGCCAGCAGTCCGCATTGGGCTGACGAGCAGTACTTC. Amino acids: CASSPHWADEQYF.

This clonotype showed up just once. This clone may be a read error of a much larger clone one base away. The V and J genes are TRBV18 and TRBJ2-3; D possibly corresponds to TRBD2 (5 bases). The CDR3 runs to 15 residues. The V and J ends lost 2 bases and 2 bases respectively, with 11 bases between them. The germline CDR1 and CDR2 sequences are KGHSH and LQKENI. CDR3 nucleotides: TGTGCCAGCTCACCAGTACGGGATACCACAGATACGCAGTATTTT. Its protein is CASSPVRDTTDTQYF. Based on the CDR3 plus reference TRBV18 and TRBJ2-3, the full variable domain is NAGVMQNPRHLVRRRGQEARLRCSPMKGHSHVYWYRQLPEEGLKFMVYLQKENIIDESGMPKERFSAEFPKEGPSILRIQQVVRGDSAAYFCASSPVRDTTDTQYFGPGTRLTVL.

The chain recombines TRBV16 with TRBJ2-1; the D gene is possibly TRBD1 (6 bases). The V gene's germline CDR1 is KGHSY and CDR2 FQNENV. The CDR3 has 15 amino acids. V was cut by 10 bases and J by 0 bases, with 16 bases left in between. CDR3: CAMSQGSGSYNEQFF. CDR3 nucleotide sequence: TGTGCCATGAGCCAGGGGAGCGGCTCCTACAATGAGCAGTTCTTC.